This T cell receptor beta chain originates from a study of T-cell reconstitution after alpha-beta-depleted transplantation in children. This sample's TCRbeta library carried unique molecular identifier barcodes. Each CDR3 protein gets one entry after TCRdb re-called the PCR reads with MiXCR. The profile shows hundreds of thousands of distinct CDR3 sequences, around 13% of them singletons. As concerns this clonotype: Its specificity is not known.

The CDR3 consists of 23 residues. CDR1 and CDR2 (germline): SGHAT, FQDESV (reference sequence). V shed 0 bases, J shed 0 bases, and the junction held 17 bases outside the gene matches. Study conclusions and caveats: A year post-transplant, T-cell counts and diversity derived mostly from newly produced T cells. After transplant, high TCRbeta diversity at day 60 in some patients arose from surviving recipient T cells and thymic progenitors. Several hundred expanded graft clones reportedly were the source of alpha-beta T cells about two months after transplant.

The input for sequencing was PBMCs, taken before TCRalphabeta/CD19-depleted stem cell transplant. This TCR was recovered from a girl aged 2-10 years with congenital amegakaryocytic thrombocytopenia, due to receive a stem cell transplant. The gene calls are TRBV11-1 and TRBJ2-6, with 10 nucleotides matching TRBD2. The CDR3 protein is CASSLAPASGRTVSRSGANVLTF. The CDR3 DNA reads as TGTGCCAGCAGCTTAGCGCCGGCTAGCGGGAGAACGGTTTCGCGCTCTGGGGCCAACGTCCTGACTTTC.